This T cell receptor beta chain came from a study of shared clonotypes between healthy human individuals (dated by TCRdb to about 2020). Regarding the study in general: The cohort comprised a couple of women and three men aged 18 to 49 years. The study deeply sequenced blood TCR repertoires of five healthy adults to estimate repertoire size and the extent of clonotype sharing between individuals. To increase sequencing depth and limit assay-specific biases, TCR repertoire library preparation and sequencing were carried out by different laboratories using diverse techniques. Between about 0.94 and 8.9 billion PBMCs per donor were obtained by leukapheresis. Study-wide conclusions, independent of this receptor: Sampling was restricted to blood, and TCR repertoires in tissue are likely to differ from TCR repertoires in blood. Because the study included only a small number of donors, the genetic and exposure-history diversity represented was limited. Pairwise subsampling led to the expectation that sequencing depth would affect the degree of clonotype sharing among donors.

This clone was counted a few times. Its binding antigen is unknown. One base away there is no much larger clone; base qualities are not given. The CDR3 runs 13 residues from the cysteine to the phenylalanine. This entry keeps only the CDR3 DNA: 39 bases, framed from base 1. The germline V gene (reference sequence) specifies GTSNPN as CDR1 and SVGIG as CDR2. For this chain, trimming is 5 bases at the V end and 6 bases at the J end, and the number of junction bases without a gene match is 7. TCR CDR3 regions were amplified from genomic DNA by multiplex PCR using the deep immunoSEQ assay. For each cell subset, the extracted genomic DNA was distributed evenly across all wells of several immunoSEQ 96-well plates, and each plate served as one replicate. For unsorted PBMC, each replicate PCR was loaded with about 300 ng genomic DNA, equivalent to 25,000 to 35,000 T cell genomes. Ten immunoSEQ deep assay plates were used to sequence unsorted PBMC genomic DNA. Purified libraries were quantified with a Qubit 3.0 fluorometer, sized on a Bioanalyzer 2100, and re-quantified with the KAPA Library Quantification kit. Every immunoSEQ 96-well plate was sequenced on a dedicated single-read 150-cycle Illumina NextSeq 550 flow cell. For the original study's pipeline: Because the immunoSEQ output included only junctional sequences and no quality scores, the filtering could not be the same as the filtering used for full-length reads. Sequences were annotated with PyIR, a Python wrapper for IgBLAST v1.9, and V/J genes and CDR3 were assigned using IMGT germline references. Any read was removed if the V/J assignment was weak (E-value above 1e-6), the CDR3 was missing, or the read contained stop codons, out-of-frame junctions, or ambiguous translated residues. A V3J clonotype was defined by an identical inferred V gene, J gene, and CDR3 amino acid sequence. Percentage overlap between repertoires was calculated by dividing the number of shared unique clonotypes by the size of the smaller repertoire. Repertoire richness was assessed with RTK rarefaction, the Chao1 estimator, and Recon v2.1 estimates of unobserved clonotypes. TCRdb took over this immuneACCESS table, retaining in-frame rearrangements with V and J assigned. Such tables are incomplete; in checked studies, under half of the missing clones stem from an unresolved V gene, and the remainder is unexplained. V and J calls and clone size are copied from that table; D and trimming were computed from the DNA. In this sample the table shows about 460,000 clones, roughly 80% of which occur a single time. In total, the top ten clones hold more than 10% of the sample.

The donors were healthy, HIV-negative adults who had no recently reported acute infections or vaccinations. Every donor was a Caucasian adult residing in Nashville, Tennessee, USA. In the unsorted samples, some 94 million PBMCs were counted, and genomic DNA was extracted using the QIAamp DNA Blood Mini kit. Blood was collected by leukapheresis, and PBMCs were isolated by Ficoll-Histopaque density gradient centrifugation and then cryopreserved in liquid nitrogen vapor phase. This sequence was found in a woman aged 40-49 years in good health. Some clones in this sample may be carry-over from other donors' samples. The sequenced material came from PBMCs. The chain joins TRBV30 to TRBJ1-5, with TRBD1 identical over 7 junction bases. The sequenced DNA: TGTGCCTGGTCGACAGGGATCAGTCAGCCCCAGCATTTT. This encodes CAWSTGISQPQHF.